This TCR beta chain was recovered during a study of T cell repertoires in cytomegalovirus infection. Broader study findings: The study identified carriers of CMV plus the relevant HLA from cumulative public TCR beta family frequency.

This clonotype was seen a handful of times. Antigen: not known. Germline CDR1 reads SQVTM; CDR2 reads ANQGSEA. The V segment lost 3 bases and the J segment 6 bases; nucleotides outside the gene matches: 17. The CDR3 sequence is 17 residues long. Via MiXCR, TCRdb re-called the reads, giving one row per CDR3 protein. This table has fewer than 300,000 distinct CDR3 sequences, 20% to 30% appearing once. The sequence derives from a human donor in good health (CMV status not recorded). Some clones in this sample may be carry-over from other donors' samples. The sample taken for sequencing was PBMCs. The V call is TRBV29-1, the J call TRBJ2-1, with 7 positions matching TRBD2. The CDR3 sequence is CSVEVRGGSLLGNEQFF. As DNA, the CDR3 is TGCAGCGTTGAGGTCCGGGGCGGGAGCCTTCTTGGCAATGAGCAGTTCTTC.